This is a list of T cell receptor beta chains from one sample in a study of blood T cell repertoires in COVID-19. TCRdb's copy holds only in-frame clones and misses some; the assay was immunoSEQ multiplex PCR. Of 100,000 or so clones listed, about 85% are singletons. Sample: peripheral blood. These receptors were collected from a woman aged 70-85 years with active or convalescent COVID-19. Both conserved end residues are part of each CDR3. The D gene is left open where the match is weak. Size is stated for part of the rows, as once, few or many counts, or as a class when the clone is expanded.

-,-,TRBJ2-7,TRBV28,CASSPWYEEGRDEQYF,TGTGCCAGCAGCCCGTGGTACGAGGAGGGAAGGGACGAGCAGTACTTC
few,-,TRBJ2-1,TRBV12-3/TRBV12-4,CASSLFYAGEQFF,TGTGCCAGCAGTTTATTCTATGCAGGAGAGCAGTTCTTC
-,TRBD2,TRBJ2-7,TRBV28,CASSSGTSVEEQYF,TGTGCCAGCAGTTCCGGGACTAGCGTTGAAGAGCAGTACTTC
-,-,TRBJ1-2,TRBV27,CASSLSEQNYGYTF,TGTGCCAGCAGTTTATCGGAGCAGAACTATGGCTACACCTTC
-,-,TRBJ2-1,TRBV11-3,CASSLGGPRNEQFF,TGTGCCAGCAGCTTAGGCGGGCCTAGGAATGAGCAGTTCTTC
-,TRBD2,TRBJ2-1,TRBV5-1,CASSVLAGGDGDEQFF,TGCGCCAGCAGCGTATTAGCGGGAGGGGATGGCGATGAGCAGTTCTTC
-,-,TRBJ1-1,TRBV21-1,CASSRCRGQGTEAFF,TGTGCCAGCAGCAGATGCAGGGGGCAAGGCACTGAAGCTTTCTTT
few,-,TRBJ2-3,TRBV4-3,CASSQEWTGGRGSDTQYF,TGCGCCAGCAGCCAAGAGTGGACCGGGGGCAGGGGGTCAGATACGCAGTATTTT
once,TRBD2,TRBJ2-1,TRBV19,CASKSGRDRNEQFF,TGTGCCAGTAAAAGCGGGAGGGATCGTAATGAGCAGTTCTTC
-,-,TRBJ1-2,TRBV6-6,CASSAQSGYTF,TGTGCCAGCAGTGCACAGTCGGGCTACACCTTC
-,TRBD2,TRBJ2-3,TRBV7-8,CASSRGTSGDTDTQYF,TGTGCCAGCAGCCGAGGGACTAGCGGGGACACAGATACGCAGTATTTT
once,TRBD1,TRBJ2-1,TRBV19,CASSRDRGYNEQFF,TGTGCCAGTTCCCGGGACAGGGGATACAATGAGCAGTTCTTC
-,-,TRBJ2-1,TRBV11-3,CASSEGTYENNEQFF,TGTGCCAGCAGCGAAGGGACTTACGAAAACAATGAGCAGTTCTTC
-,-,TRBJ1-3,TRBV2,CASSEGQGTIYF,TGTGCCAGCAGTGAGGGGCAGGGAACCATATATTTT
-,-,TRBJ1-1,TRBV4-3,CASSQGQGGLSEAFF,TGCGCCAGCAGCCAAGGCCAGGGTGGATTATCTGAAGCTTTCTTT
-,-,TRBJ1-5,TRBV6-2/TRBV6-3,CASSAGALGNQPQHF,TGTGCCAGCAGCGCGGGGGCCCTTGGCAATCAGCCCCAGCATTTT
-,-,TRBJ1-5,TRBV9,CASSVDGGKNQPQHF,TGTGCCAGCAGCGTAGACGGGGGGAAGAATCAGCCCCAGCATTTT
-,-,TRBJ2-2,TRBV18,CASSLGVGTGELFF,TGTGCCAGCTCCCTGGGAGTGGGCACCGGGGAGCTGTTTTTT
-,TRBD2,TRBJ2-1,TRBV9,CASSVMTSGRGEQFF,TGTGCCAGCAGCGTAATGACTAGCGGGAGAGGTGAGCAGTTCTTC
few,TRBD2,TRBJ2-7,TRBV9,CASSQSSGLGGEQYF,TGTGCCAGCAGCCAGTCATCGGGACTAGGTGGCGAGCAGTACTTC
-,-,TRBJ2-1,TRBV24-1,CATQGGPDDEQFF,TGTGCCACCCAGGGGGGCCCAGACGATGAGCAGTTCTTC
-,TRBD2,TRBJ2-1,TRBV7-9,CASSLAGRGASGTNEQFF,TGTGCCAGCAGCTTAGCGGGCAGGGGGGCTAGCGGGACTAATGAGCAGTTCTTC
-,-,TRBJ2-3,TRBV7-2,CASSLRTYSTDTQYF,TGTGCCAGCAGCTTGAGGACTTATAGCACAGATACGCAGTATTTT
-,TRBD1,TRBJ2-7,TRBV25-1,CASSATWDSQGQYF,TGTGCCAGCAGTGCTACCTGGGACAGCCAGGGTCAGTACTTC
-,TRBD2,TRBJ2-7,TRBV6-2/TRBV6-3,CASSYSSGTTEQYF,TGTGCCAGCAGTTACTCTAGCGGGACAACCGAGCAGTACTTC
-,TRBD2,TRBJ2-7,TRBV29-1,CSVEEELAGNYEQYF,TGCAGCGTTGAAGAGGAGCTAGCGGGGAACTACGAGCAGTACTTC
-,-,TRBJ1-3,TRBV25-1,CASSGLTGDTIYF,TGTGCCAGCAGTGGCTTGACAGGAGACACCATATATTTT
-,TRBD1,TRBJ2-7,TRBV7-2,CASSSRTGSYEQYF,TGTGCCAGCAGCTCCAGGACAGGGAGCTACGAGCAGTACTTC
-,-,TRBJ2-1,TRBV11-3,CASSPDLASSYNEQFF,TGTGCCAGCAGCCCAGACCTAGCTAGCTCCTACAATGAGCAGTTCTTC
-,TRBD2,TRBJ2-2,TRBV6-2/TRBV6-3,CASSPSKLAGAGELFF,TGTGCCAGCAGCCCCTCGAAACTAGCGGGAGCCGGGGAGCTGTTTTTT
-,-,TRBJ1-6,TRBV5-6,CASSLPNSPLHF,TGTGCCAGCAGCTTGCCGAATTCACCCCTCCACTTT
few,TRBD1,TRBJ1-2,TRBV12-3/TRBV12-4,CASSLGQGFGYTF,TGTGCCAGCAGTCTAGGACAGGGTTTTGGCTACACCTTC
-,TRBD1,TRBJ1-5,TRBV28,CASSSFAGGDQPQHF,TGTGCCAGCAGTTCATTTGCAGGGGGTGATCAGCCCCAGCATTTT
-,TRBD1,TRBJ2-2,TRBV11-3,CASSLEDRWGNTGELFF,TGTGCCAGCAGCTTAGAGGACAGGTGGGGGAACACCGGGGAGCTGTTTTTT
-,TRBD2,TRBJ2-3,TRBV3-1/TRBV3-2,CASSQDILAGGRTGSTDTQYF,TGTGCCAGCAGCCAAGACATCCTAGCGGGAGGGCGTACGGGAAGCACAGATACGCAGTATTTT
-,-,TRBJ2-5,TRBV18,CASSPRGASQETQYF,TGTGCCAGCTCACCCAGGGGGGCATCGCAAGAGACCCAGTACTTC
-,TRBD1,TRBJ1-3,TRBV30,CAWGQGHSGNTIYF,TGTGCCTGGGGACAGGGCCACTCTGGAAACACCATATATTTT
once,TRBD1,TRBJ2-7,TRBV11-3,CASSLGGGAREQYF,TGTGCCAGCAGCTTAGGAGGGGGCGCGAGGGAGCAGTACTTC
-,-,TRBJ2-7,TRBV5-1,CASSIGHAEQYF,TGCGCCAGCAGCATCGGACACGCCGAGCAGTACTTC
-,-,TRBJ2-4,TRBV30,CAWSIGQGRGDIQYF,TGTGCCTGGAGTATCGGACAGGGCCGGGGGGACATTCAGTACTTC